Listed below are T cell receptor beta chains from one sample, sequenced in a study of shared T cell receptors in the human thymus. Generated by immunoSEQ multiplex PCR, the TCRdb table keeps only in-frame clones and is missing some. The sample consists of about 660,000 clones, roughly 90% of them appearing once. These data are also associated with another study on human thymus T cells.

Input material: thymocytes. These receptors were taken from a boy under three years old with a congenital heart defect. CDR3s include the opening cysteine and the closing phenylalanine or tryptophan. The D gene is left open where the match is weak. Not every row has a clone size; where given, it reads once, few, many or a size class.

V	J	D	size	DNA	CDR3
TRBV10-3	TRBJ2-7	-	-	TGTGCCATCAGTGGGGGGGGCCGGGCCTACGAGCAGTACTTC	CAISGGGRAYEQYF
TRBV6-1	TRBJ2-7	TRBD1	-	TGTGCCAGCAGTGAAGCGGGATTAGGGACAGTAGGCCACGAGCAGTACTTC	CASSEAGLGTVGHEQYF
TRBV6-6	TRBJ1-1	TRBD1	-	TGTGCCAGCAGCGTGGACAGGGCGGACACTGAAGCTTTCTTT	CASSVDRADTEAFF
TRBV28	TRBJ2-2	-	-	TGTGCCAGCAGTTTCCCGGGGGAGCTGTTTTTT	CASSFPGELFF
TRBV27	TRBJ2-3	TRBD2	-	TGTGCCAGCAGTACCGCGGGAGGTCCCACAGATACGCAGTATTTT	CASSTAGGPTDTQYF
TRBV27	TRBJ2-7	TRBD2	-	TGTGCCAGCAGTTTTACTCGGACCTGGGGACTAGCGGGACTCCCCGGCGAGCAGTACTTC	CASSFTRTWGLAGLPGEQYF
TRBV7-2	TRBJ2-7	TRBD2	once	TGTGCCAGCAGCTCATTGGGGGGACTACAGACCGAGCAGTACTTC	CASSSLGGLQTEQYF
TRBV9	TRBJ2-7	-	-	TGTGCCAGCAGCGTAGAAGGTGGAGACGAGCAGTACTTC	CASSVEGGDEQYF
TRBV13	TRBJ1-1	TRBD1	-	TGTGCCAGCAGCTTACTCCGACAGGGCGGGACTGAAGCTTTCTTT	CASSLLRQGGTEAFF
TRBV30	TRBJ1-6	-	-	TGTGCCTGGAGCCAAAGAAGACCCAGGCCGGATAATTCACCCCTCCACTTT	CAWSQRRPRPDNSPLHF
TRBV6-5	TRBJ2-3	-	once	TGTGCCAGCAGTTACTCAATTAGAACAGATACGCAGTATTTT	CASSYSIRTDTQYF
TRBV5-4	TRBJ1-4	-	-	TGTGCCAGCAGCTCCGACAAGGCCGGGGTATTGGGTGAAAAACTGTTTTTT	CASSSDKAGVLGEKLFF
TRBV10-3	TRBJ1-3	-	once	TGTGCCATCAGTGACCCGAGGGGGGGCAGCCCTGGAAACACCATATATTTT	CAISDPRGGSPGNTIYF
TRBV6-4	TRBJ2-7	TRBD2	-	TGTGCCAGCAGTGACTCCAGCGGGAGCTCCTACGAGCAGTACTTC	CASSDSSGSSYEQYF
TRBV5-4	TRBJ2-3	TRBD2	-	TGTGCCAGCAGCTTGTTAGCGGGCCGTACAGATACGCAGTATTTT	CASSLLAGRTDTQYF
TRBV15	TRBJ1-2	TRBD1	few	TGTGCCACCAGCAGAGGACAGGGGACTAACTATGGCTACACCTTC	CATSRGQGTNYGYTF
TRBV7-9	TRBJ2-3	TRBD2	-	TGTGCCAGCACCTCGGTGGGAGGGCCCGAGGCAGATACGCAGTATTTT	CASTSVGGPEADTQYF
TRBV12-2	TRBJ1-1	-	-	TGTGCAAGTCGCTTATGCTGGGGCGAAGCTTTCTTT	CASRLCWGEAFF
TRBV7-9	TRBJ1-1	TRBD1	-	TGTGCCAGCAGCCTAGGGTTCGGCAGGGGGCGCTGGGGCACTGAAGCTTTCTTT	CASSLGFGRGRWGTEAFF
TRBV2	TRBJ1-2	TRBD1	once	TGTGCCAGCAGTCCGGGACAGGGCTCAGTATGGGGCTACACCTTC	CASSPGQGSVWGYTF
TRBV27	TRBJ2-2	-	-	TGTGCCAGCAGCCGACTAGAGCATAATACCGGGGAGCTGTTTTTT	CASSRLEHNTGELFF
TRBV4-3	TRBJ2-7	TRBD2	-	TGCGCCAGCAGCCAAGATATTGGACTAGCGGGAGAAAGGTACGAGCAGTACTTC	CASSQDIGLAGERYEQYF
TRBV5-4	TRBJ2-7	TRBD2	-	TGTGCCAGCAGCTTGGGACTAGCGGGAGGTCGCCACTACGAGCAGTACTTC	CASSLGLAGGRHYEQYF
TRBV11-2	TRBJ1-5	TRBD1	-	TGTGCCAGCAGCCCTTGCAGGGACAGCCGGAATCAGCCCCAGCATTTT	CASSPCRDSRNQPQHF
TRBV5-5	TRBJ2-3	-	few	TGTGCCAGCAGCACTTCGCGTGAGGAGAGCACAGATACGCAGTATTTT	CASSTSREESTDTQYF
TRBV9	TRBJ2-7	-	few	TGTGCCAGCAGCCCGGACAGTACCGAGCAGTACTTC	CASSPDSTEQYF
TRBV28	TRBJ2-3	TRBD2	-	TGTGCCAGGATGCTAGCGGTTACCACAGATACGCAGTATTTT	CARMLAVTTDTQYF
TRBV5-1	TRBJ2-3	TRBD1	-	TGCGCCAGCAGCTTCCGCTCGCCGACAGGGGATGCCTCCACAGATACGCAGTATTTT	CASSFRSPTGDASTDTQYF
TRBV19	TRBJ2-2	TRBD1	-	TGTGCCAGTATTTCTCCGGGACAGCTGAACACCGGGGAGCTGTTTTTT	CASISPGQLNTGELFF
TRBV27	TRBJ1-2	-	-	TGTGCCAGCAGTTTTAGGGGGGGCGGTGGCTACACCTTC	CASSFRGGGGYTF
TRBV27	TRBJ1-3	-	few	TGTGCCAGCAGTTCCCATACAGGGATCTCTGGAAACACCATATATTTT	CASSSHTGISGNTIYF
TRBV27	TRBJ2-7	TRBD1	-	TGTGCCACCCGGGGGACAGGGGTCTACGAGCAGTACTTC	CATRGTGVYEQYF
TRBV5-5	TRBJ1-5	-	-	TGTGCCAGCGACTCCGGGGGGTACGGTCAGCCCCAGCATTTT	CASDSGGYGQPQHF
TRBV5-6	TRBJ1-3	-	-	TGTGCCAGCAGCTTAAGTGGCAGTGGCTCTGGAAACACCATATATTTT	CASSLSGSGSGNTIYF
TRBV30	TRBJ2-2	TRBD2	-	TGTGCCTGGAGTGTAGGGACTAGCGGGAGGGCCTTTCCCGGGGAGCTGTTTTTT	CAWSVGTSGRAFPGELFF
TRBV15	TRBJ2-2	TRBD2	-	TGTGCCACCAGCAGAGACGCCTTAGCGGGAGGCGGCACCGGGGAGCTGTTTTTT	CATSRDALAGGGTGELFF
TRBV4-1	TRBJ2-2	TRBD2	-	TGCGCCAGCAGCCAAACTAGCGGGAGGGCCTGGGCCGGGGAGCTGTTTTTT	CASSQTSGRAWAGELFF
TRBV7-9	TRBJ2-7	-	-	TGTGCCAGCAGCTTCCCGAGGTGGGGGCCCTACGAGCAGTACTTC	CASSFPRWGPYEQYF
TRBV28	TRBJ2-7	-	-	TGTGCCAGCAGTTTACTTATGACACTCCCAATTTACGAGCAGTACTTC	CASSLLMTLPIYEQYF
TRBV5-6	TRBJ2-2	-	-	TGTGCCAGCAGCTTCCGCGGGGAGCTGTTTTTT	CASSFRGELFF
TRBV27	TRBJ2-7	TRBD2	few	TGTGCCAGCAGGACAATTATAGCGGGAGAGATCTACGAGCAGTACTTC	CASRTIIAGEIYEQYF
TRBV7-2	TRBJ2-7	-	-	TGTGCCAGCAGCCCTTCTAGCGACGAGCAGTACTTC	CASSPSSDEQYF
TRBV29-1	TRBJ2-1	-	-	TGCAGCGTTGGCCCCTCTTCAGGGCATGAGCAGTTCTTC	CSVGPSSGHEQFF
TRBV27	TRBJ1-4	-	-	TGTGCCAGCAGTACTGGGGCAGTTAATGAAAAACTGTTTTTT	CASSTGAVNEKLFF
TRBV2	TRBJ2-3	-	-	TGTGCCAGCAGTGGAACCGGGACAACTAGCACAGATACGCAGTATTTT	CASSGTGTTSTDTQYF
TRBV7-3	TRBJ2-3	-	-	TGTGCCAGCAGCCCCGGGACAGCCTTAGCGGGACAAAATACGCAGTATTTT	CASSPGTALAGQNTQYF
TRBV6-5	TRBJ2-4	TRBD1	-	TGTGCCAGCAGTTTCCGGGACAGGGGGGGCATTCAGTACTTC	CASSFRDRGGIQYF
TRBV6-4	TRBJ2-1	TRBD2	-	TGTGCCAGCAGTCCTAGCGGGTCTTTCTACAATGAGCAGTTCTTC	CASSPSGSFYNEQFF
TRBV11-2	TRBJ2-3	TRBD2	-	TGTGCCAGCAGCCCCCTAGCGGGGCGGGTCGCAGATACGCAGTATTTT	CASSPLAGRVADTQYF
TRBV4-1	TRBJ1-6	-	-	TGCGCCAGCAGCCAAGAGCACAGGGAGAATTCACCCCTCCACTTT	CASSQEHRENSPLHF
TRBV11-2	TRBJ2-1	TRBD2	-	TGTGCCAGCAGCTTAGACGGACTAGATGGCAATGAGCAGTTCTTC	CASSLDGLDGNEQFF
TRBV7-9	TRBJ1-1	-	once	TGTGCCAGCAGCCCATCAACTGAAGCTTTCTTT	CASSPSTEAFF
TRBV11-2	TRBJ2-7	-	-	TGTGCCAGCAGCTTAGACCCACAGGGTCGCGAGCAGTACTTC	CASSLDPQGREQYF
TRBV10-3	TRBJ1-5	-	-	TGTGCCATCAGTGAGTCACTCTGGCCTTTGAACCTCAGGAGCAATCAGCCCCAGCATTTT	CAISESLWPLNLRSNQPQHF
TRBV9	TRBJ2-1	-	-	TGTGCCAGCAGCGTGAACCCTAGCGACCACAATGAGCAGTTCTTC	CASSVNPSDHNEQFF
TRBV28	TRBJ2-1	TRBD2	-	TGTGCCAGCAAACGGGGGGGGGATGAGCAGTTCTTC	CASKRGGDEQFF
TRBV7-2	TRBJ1-1	-	once	TGTGCCAGCAGCGTCAGGGGCGAAGCTTTCTTT	CASSVRGEAFF
TRBV7-2	TRBJ2-2	TRBD2	-	TGTGCCAGCACCTTCGGGGGGTTAGCGGAGAACACCGGGGAGCTGTTTTTT	CASTFGGLAENTGELFF
TRBV7-9	TRBJ2-3	-	-	TGTGCCAGCAGCGAATTAGAGCCCCTTCGTAGCACAGATACGCAGTATTTT	CASSELEPLRSTDTQYF